Listed below are T cell receptor beta chains from one sample, sequenced in a study of beta chain features in type 1 diabetes. Clones were read by immunoSEQ multiplex PCR, and TCRdb kept only the in-frame ones, dropping some. The sample holds 160,000 or so clones, approximately 10% seen once. Sequencing was performed on central memory CD4+ T cells from blood. The source of these receptors is a woman in her 30s with type 1 diabetes. CDR3s include the opening cysteine and the closing phenylalanine or tryptophan. The D gene is left open where the match is weak. Expanded clones get a size class; other rows say once, few or many, or leave the size out.

-	-	TRBV19	TRBJ1-5	CASSPTNSNQPQHF	TGTGCCAGTAGTCCTACCAATAGCAATCAGCCCCAGCATTTT
-	-	TRBV19	TRBJ2-3	CASSWGRDTDTQYF	TGTGCCAGTAGTTGGGGCAGGGACACAGATACGCAGTATTTT
-	few	TRBV2	TRBJ2-1	CASSDGSSYNEQFF	TGTGCCAGCAGTGATGGTAGCTCCTACAATGAGCAGTTCTTC
-	-	TRBV6-7	TRBJ2-5	CASSRVPETQYF	TGTGCCAGCAGCCGGGTCCCAGAGACCCAGTACTTC
-	-	TRBV2	TRBJ1-4	CASSGRPGPEKLFF	TGTGCCAGCAGTGGCCGGCCAGGGCCTGAAAAACTGTTTTTT
-	once	TRBV27	TRBJ2-7	CASSLSGNSYEQYF	TGTGCCAGCAGTTTAAGCGGAAACTCCTACGAGCAGTACTTC
TRBD2	few	TRBV25-1	TRBJ2-1	CASSEYRGRSSYNEQFF	TGTGCCAGCAGTGAATATCGCGGGAGGAGCTCCTACAATGAGCAGTTCTTC
-	few	TRBV7-3	TRBJ2-1	CASSLNTEDEQFF	TGTGCCAGCAGCTTAAATACGGAGGATGAGCAGTTCTTC
TRBD1	-	TRBV18	TRBJ2-7	CASSPLGGQGLYEQYF	TGTGCCAGCTCACCCCTCGGGGGACAGGGGTTGTACGAGCAGTACTTC
-	-	TRBV6-6	TRBJ1-1	CASSSMTLIEAFF	TGTGCCAGCAGTTCCATGACACTTATTGAAGCTTTCTTT
-	few	TRBV11-2	TRBJ2-2	CASSFSTNTGELFF	TGTGCCAGCAGCTTCAGTACGAACACCGGGGAGCTGTTTTTT
TRBD2	few	TRBV6-1	TRBJ2-7	CASSSAGDDYEQYF	TGTGCCAGCAGTTCGGCGGGAGATGACTACGAGCAGTACTTC
TRBD1	-	TRBV4-2	TRBJ1-5	CASSQGQIELNQPQHF	TGTGCCAGCAGCCAGGGACAGATCGAACTCAATCAGCCCCAGCATTTT
TRBD1	few	TRBV7-9	TRBJ2-6	CASSPTGNTGANVLTF	TGTGCCAGCAGCCCGACAGGGAACACTGGGGCCAACGTCCTGACTTTC
-	-	TRBV7-2	TRBJ1-1	CASSTPGMNTEAFF	TGTGCCAGCAGCACCCCCGGTATGAACACTGAAGCTTTCTTT
TRBD2	-	TRBV4-2	TRBJ2-5	CASSLSEGQGGETQYF	TGTGCCAGCAGCCTCTCAGAGGGGCAGGGAGGGGAGACCCAGTACTTC
TRBD1	-	TRBV12-5	TRBJ2-7	CASGKDTGASFLGQYF	TGTGCTAGTGGGAAGGATACAGGGGCCTCCTTCCTTGGGCAGTACTTC
-	few	TRBV13	TRBJ2-5	CASSLGEALETQYF	TGTGCCAGCAGCTTAGGGGAGGCCCTGGAGACCCAGTACTTC
-	-	TRBV2	TRBJ2-7	CASSESEQYF	TGTGCCAGCAGTGAATCTGAGCAGTACTTC
TRBD1	few	TRBV9	TRBJ1-5	CASSRGQGNGQPQHF	TGTGCCAGCAGCCGAGGACAGGGAAATGGTCAGCCCCAGCATTTT
-	-	TRBV27	TRBJ2-7	CATKDWGHEYF	TGTGCCACCAAGGACTGGGGGCATGAGTACTTC
-	few	TRBV7-2	TRBJ2-3	CARKVAESTDTQYF	TGTGCCAGAAAAGTGGCGGAAAGCACAGATACGCAGTATTTT
TRBD1	few	TRBV29-1	TRBJ2-5	CSVDPIGQAETQYF	TGCAGCGTTGACCCCATCGGACAGGCGGAGACCCAGTACTTC
TRBD1	-	TRBV15	TRBJ2-5	CATRFLGQGETQYF	TGTGCCACCAGATTCTTGGGACAGGGGGAGACCCAGTACTTC
TRBD1	once	TRBV11-2	TRBJ1-4	CASSNRGRGNEKLFF	TGTGCCAGCAGCAACAGGGGCAGGGGGAATGAAAAACTGTTTTTT
TRBD1	-	TRBV25-1	TRBJ2-3	CASARTDRDTDTQYF	TGTGCCAGCGCCAGGACGGACAGGGACACAGATACGCAGTATTTT
TRBD1	-	TRBV28	TRBJ2-7	CASSQHRGQVYEQYF	TGTGCCAGCAGCCAGCACAGGGGGCAGGTCTACGAGCAGTACTTC
TRBD1	few	TRBV28	TRBJ1-2	CASSSGQGIYGYTF	TGTGCCAGCAGTTCCGGACAGGGGATTTATGGCTACACCTTC
TRBD1	-	TRBV11-3	TRBJ2-1	CASSYPQGNEQFF	TGTGCCAGCAGCTACCCACAGGGGAATGAGCAGTTCTTC
-	few	TRBV2	TRBJ1-2	CASSKKQDVYGYTF	TGTGCCAGCAGCAAGAAACAGGATGTATATGGCTACACCTTC
-	many	TRBV30	TRBJ1-2	CAWSVHRNYGYTF	TGTGCCTGGAGTGTACACAGGAACTATGGCTACACCTTC
TRBD1	many	TRBV10-3	TRBJ2-3	CAIGRGQGGGTDTQYF	TGTGCCATCGGACGGGGACAGGGGGGAGGCACAGATACGCAGTATTTT
TRBD1	few	TRBV30	TRBJ2-3	CAHDRGHPTDTQYF	TGTGCCCACGACAGGGGGCACCCTACAGATACGCAGTATTTT
-	many	TRBV9	TRBJ1-4	CASSVAGEKLFF	TGTGCCAGCAGCGTAGCGGGGGAAAAACTGTTTTTT
-	few	TRBV18	TRBJ2-7	CASSPTTRYEQYF	TGTGCCAGCTCACCAACGACACGGTACGAGCAGTACTTC
-	-	TRBV5-1	TRBJ1-1	CASGLSSGTEAFF	TGCGCCAGCGGGCTCTCCTCCGGCACTGAAGCTTTCTTT
-	few	TRBV9	TRBJ2-5	CASSVVDSGETQYF	TGTGCCAGCAGCGTAGTTGATAGCGGAGAGACCCAGTACTTC
TRBD2	once	TRBV18	TRBJ2-7	CASSPIPGGEQYF	TGTGCCAGCTCACCAATACCGGGGGGGGAGCAGTACTTC